This T cell receptor (beta chain) is from a study of CD8 T cells in ankylosing spondylitis (dated by TCRdb to 2017 to 2019). About the full investigation: To find TCR variants linked to disease, the study profiled T cell receptor beta repertoires in ankylosing spondylitis patients and healthy donors. The full study cohort was made up of approximately 27 ankylosing spondylitis patients and roughly 98 healthy donors. Peripheral blood was sampled, and synovial fluid was also collected from ankylosing spondylitis patients. Broad study findings and their caveats: A CD8+ phenotype was shown by the disease-linked clones, which were found at relatively low frequencies in peripheral blood. Some TCR beta motif variants had previously been reported in synovial fluid and blood of reactive arthritis patients, which suggested common disease-initiation mechanisms. According to the report, matched synovial fluid samples from ankylosing spondylitis patients were significantly enriched for the disease-linked clones. A TCR beta motif made up of several highly homologous amino acid variants appeared to be characteristic of blood from ankylosing spondylitis patients.

This clonotype came up many times. The antigen it binds to is not known. Base qualities were left out, and no much larger clone turns up one base away. The data were produced on an Illumina HiSeq 2500. Quantitative 5'-RACE with molecular barcodes was the method used to prepare the TCR beta libraries. On the study's bioinformatics: A new computational method, built on a probabilistic model of VDJ rearrangement, was used to identify disease-linked TCR variants. TCRdb itself trimmed the public reads at Q25 with fastp, ran MiXCR and retained productive beta chains. Each record represents a unique CDR3 protein, reported with the most common genes and DNA among its rows. The V and J calls, along with clone size, are taken from TCRdb and not from the paper's own processing. The sample table contains a few hundred thousand distinct CDR3 sequences; only one count was recorded for about 6.7% of them. The ten most abundant clones make up approximately 15% of the sample.

The V end gives up 4 bases and the J end 0 bases, leaving 5 bases in the junction not matched to a gene. The germline V gene (reference sequence) yields SEHNR for CDR1 and FQNEAQ for CDR2. The CDR3 holds 16 amino acids from the cysteine to the phenylalanine. The kept DNA is CDR3 alone, 48 bases in frame from the first base. The TCR originated in a male donor with ankylosing spondylitis. The V gene is TRBV7-9 and the J gene is TRBJ2-5, with 10 central nucleotides matching TRBD1. The sequencing sample was made of blood, either unsorted or a sorted T cell fraction (not recorded which). The CDR3 has the sequence CASSYFGTGDQETQYF. The DNA is as follows: TGTGCCAGCAGCTACTTCGGGACAGGGGACCAAGAGACCCAGTACTTC. Beyond the CDR3, the reference TRBV7-9 and TRBJ2-5 genes provide the residues; the full variable domain reads: DTGVSQNPRHKITKRGQNVTFRCDPISEHNRLYWYRQTLGQGPEFLTYFQNEAQLEKSRLLSDRFSAERPKGSFSTLEIQRTEQGDSAMYLCASSYFGTGDQETQYFGPGTRLLVL.